This entry lists 26 T cell receptor beta chains sequenced from one sample in a study of vaccination and CD4 T cells after COVID-19. Documented treatment: roughly 11-day PBMC culture with coronavirus spike peptide pools or control peptides (ViraFEST assay). No antigen is known for these receptors. At the Johns Hopkins FTIC core, DNA taken from cultured CD4+ T cells was sequenced by way of the Oncomine TCR Beta short-read assay. One entry per CDR3 protein, called by TCRdb with MiXCR from the PCR reads. The profile covers about 27,000 distinct CDR3 sequences, with roughly 57% appearing a single time and about 15% taken by the ten largest. The sequences come from CD4+ T cells from blood, cultured in vitro, collected after SARS-CoV-2 vaccination. These TCRs come from a human donor who received a COVID-19 vaccine.

This chain joins TRBV6-5 and TRBJ1-2; 7 bases fit TRBD1. CDR3 length equals 12 residues. Germline CDR1 and CDR2: MNHEY and SVGAGI. V lost 4 bases to trimming and J lost 7 bases; unmatched junction nucleotides: 3. In DNA form, the CDR3 reads TGTGCCAGCAGTTCGGGACAGCGTGGCTACACCTTC. This sequence encodes CASSSGQRGYTF.

This chain links TRBV20-1 with TRBJ2-7; D tentatively reads TRBD1 or TRBD2 (5 bases each). V was pared by 6 bases and J by 6 bases, with 21 bases between. Per the germline V gene, CDR1 is DFQATT and CDR2 is SNEGSKA (reference sequence). This CDR3 has 14 residues. The CDR3 coding sequence is TGCAGTGCCATAGAGGCGCGTGGGGGTGCCGAGCAGTACTTC. Translating gives CSAIEARGGAEQYF.

V is TRBV12-3 or TRBV12-4 and J is TRBJ2-5, with a tentative D call TRBD1 (6 bases). The V and J ends lost 5 bases and 5 bases respectively, with 9 bases between them. This CDR3 is 12 amino acids long. Written as DNA, the CDR3 is TGTGCCAGCAGTCCCCAGGGGGAGACCCAGTACTTC. Translation: CASSPQGETQYF.

As DNA, the CDR3 is TGTGCCACCAGTGACCCAGACAGGGCCGAGACCCAGTACTTC. Translating gives CATSDPDRAETQYF. The V call is TRBV24-1, the J call TRBJ2-5; 7 positions match TRBD1. CDR1 and CDR2 from the germline V gene are KGHDR and SFDVKD. The trim removed 4 bases at V and 5 bases at J, leaving 6 bases unmatched. There are 14 residues in the CDR3.

V and J are TRBV6-1 and TRBJ1-3, with D uncertain. The germline CDR1 and CDR2 sequences are MNHNS and SASEGT. The CDR3 runs 15 residues. Trimming left V 5 bases short and J 4 bases short, with 15 bases between. The CDR3 loop is CASSPLSGFGNTIYF. CDR3 coding DNA: TGTGCCAGCAGTCCCCTGAGTGGGTTCGGAAACACCATATATTTT.

The chain recombines TRBV20-1 with TRBJ2-5; TRBD1 is a possible D gene (6 bases). V was cut by 2 bases and J by 0 bases, with 16 bases left in between. The CDR3 extends over 16 amino acids. CDR1 and CDR2 (germline): DFQATT, SNEGSKA (reference sequence). CDR3 sequence: CSARTPGTWYQETQYF. The CDR3 nucleotides are TGCAGTGCTAGAACCCCAGGGACATGGTACCAAGAGACCCAGTACTTC.

CDR3 residues: CASSLTSEADTQYF. The CDR3, as DNA: TGTGCCAGCAGTCTAACTAGCGAAGCAGATACGCAGTATTTT. The rearrangement uses TRBV12-3 or TRBV12-4 and TRBJ2-3, with 7 bases that match TRBD2. This CDR3 is 14 amino acids long. The junction had 6 bases not matched to a gene; V was cut back by 5 bases and J by 4 bases.

The chain has TRBV9 and TRBJ1-5; D is perhaps TRBD1 (6 bases). CDR1 SGDLS and CDR2 YYNGEE come from the germline V gene. With 3 bases removed from V and 7 bases from J, the gap between germline ends came to 14 bases. There are 14 residues in the CDR3. The CDR3 loop reads CASSATGTRQPQHF. DNA of the CDR3: TGTGCCAGCAGCGCTACAGGGACTCGACAGCCCCAGCATTTT.

The count of this clonotype is one. This chain connects TRBV5-5 to TRBJ2-6; tentatively, D is TRBD2 (5 bases). This CDR3 is built from 17 residues. V shed 0 bases and J shed 0 bases, with 10 bases lying between them. The germline CDR1 and CDR2 sequences are SGHKS and YYEKEE (reference sequence). This CDR3 reads CASSLGGGASGANVLTF. The DNA for the CDR3 is TGTGCCAGCAGCTTGGGTGGAGGAGCCTCTGGGGCCAACGTCCTGACTTTC.

This clonotype was detected a few times. The chain joins TRBV20-1 to TRBJ1-5; weak D call: TRBD1 (5 bases). Germline loops: CDR1 DFQATT, CDR2 SNEGSKA (reference sequence). This CDR3 has 14 residues. Trimming removed 0 bases from V and 5 bases from J, with 11 bases in between. CDR3 bases: TGCAGTGCTAGAGAAGGGCAGGGTCATCAGCCCCAGCATTTT. Its translation: CSAREGQGHQPQHF.

J is TRBJ1-6 and V is TRBV2; 7 bases align to TRBD1. Germline trimming cut 5 bases from V and 6 bases from J; bases unmatched to any gene: 10. Germline assignment: CDR1 SNHLY and CDR2 FYNNEI. The CDR3 is made up of 16 amino acids. This CDR3 reads CASSYYAGGGNSPLHF. CDR3 DNA sequence: TGTGCCAGCAGTTATTACGCAGGGGGAGGTAATTCACCCCTCCACTTT.

This chain's CDR3 is CASSGQGRGYTF. CDR3 bases: TGTGCCAGCAGTGGACAGGGACGAGGCTACACCTTC. The chain has TRBV2 and TRBJ1-2, with 7 bases lining up with TRBD1. The germline V gene has CDR1 SNHLY and CDR2 FYNNEI. J gave up 8 bases and V 4 bases, and 4 bases lay outside the gene matches. The CDR3 is 12 amino acids.

V usage is TRBV7-6 and J usage is TRBJ2-3, with TRBD2 identical over 9 bases. J lost 8 bases, V lost 8 bases, and 8 bases had no gene match. Germline V gene lookup returns CDR1 SGHVS and CDR2 FNYEAQ. This CDR3 has 13 amino acids. The CDR3 protein is CASSAGGQGTQYF. CDR3 in DNA: TGTGCCAGCTCTGCGGGGGGGCAGGGTACGCAGTATTTT. Filled out from reference TRBV7-6 and TRBJ2-3, the complete variable domain reads GAGVSQSPRYKVTKRGQDVALRCDPISGHVSLYWYRQALGQGPEFLTYFNYEAQQDKSGLPNDRFSAERPEGSISTLTIQRTEQRDSAMYRCASSAGGQGTQYFGPGTRLTVL.

This clonotype was recorded only once. The rearrangement joins TRBV25-1 to TRBJ1-1, with 8 bases fitting TRBD1. CDR1 and CDR2 (germline): MGHDK, SYGVNS. CDR3 length: 16 amino acids. V shed 4 bases and J 1 base; nucleotides not matched to a gene: 8. Written as DNA, the CDR3 is TGTGCCAGCAGTGGATTCTTCGGGACAGGGAACACTGAAGCTTTCTTT. Protein sequence: CASSGFFGTGNTEAFF.

The chain carries TRBV7-9 and TRBJ2-3; D gene uncertain. CDR3 length: 11 residues. The germline V and J ends were trimmed by 5 bases and 7 bases, with 7 bases remaining between them. Germline values: CDR1 SEHNR, CDR2 FQNEAQ (reference sequence). CDR3 region: CASSEAYTQYF. CDR3 in DNA: TGTGCCAGCAGCGAGGCTTATACGCAGTATTTT.

This clonotype has a handful of counts. CDR3 DNA: TGCGCCAGCAGCTTGGCCATGAAGGACACTGAAGCTTTCTTT. It encodes CASSLAMKDTEAFF. The chain employs TRBV5-1 and TRBJ1-1; D is uncertain. The CDR3 length is 14 residues. Germline V CDR1 and CDR2: SGHRS, YFSETQ. Deletions cut 0 bases from V and 3 bases from J, with 9 bases between. Using reference TRBV5-1 and TRBJ1-1 for the parts outside the CDR3, the full variable domain is KAGVTQTPRYLIKTRGQQVTLSCSPISGHRSVSWYQQTPGQGLQFLFEYFSETQRNKGNFPGRFSGRQFSNSRSEMNVSTLELGDSALYLCASSLAMKDTEAFFGQGTRLTVV.

The V call is TRBV6-1, the J call TRBJ1-1; unclear D gene. This CDR3 comprises 14 residues. The V end was cut by 3 bases, the J end by 1 base, with 9 bases between. Germline CDR1 reads MNHNS; CDR2 reads SASEGT. The CDR3 DNA reads TGTGCCAGCAGTGAGAGATTAAAGAACACTGAAGCTTTCTTT. The encoded protein is CASSERLKNTEAFF.

V and J are TRBV20-1 and TRBJ2-3; the match to TRBD1 covers 9 bases. The junction had 10 bases not matched to a gene; V was cut back by 3 bases and J by 3 bases. Germline V gives CDR1 DFQATT, CDR2 SNEGSKA (reference sequence). The CDR3 is made up of 16 amino acids. The CDR3 coding sequence is TGCAGTGCTAGCCGTAGGACAGGGGAGGGTACAGATACGCAGTATTTT. Translated, it gives CSASRRTGEGTDTQYF.

The J gene is TRBJ1-5, the V gene TRBV20-1, with D hard to call. Germline loops: CDR1 DFQATT, CDR2 SNEGSKA (reference sequence). Trimming removed 4 bases from V and 8 bases from J, with 15 bases in between. The length of the CDR3 is 13 residues. The CDR3 nucleotides are TGCAGTGCTACGGACGGAAGTCTTAAGCCCCAGCATTTT. Translation gives CSATDGSLKPQHF.

The rearrangement joins TRBV19 to TRBJ1-4, with 7 bases fitting TRBD1. CDR1 LNHDA and CDR2 SQIVND come from the germline V gene (reference sequence). Trimming took 10 bases from V and 4 from J; bases not matched to a gene: 9. The CDR3 extends over 14 amino acids. The CDR3 reads CATGTGDGNEKLFF. The CDR3 region has the DNA TGTGCCACCGGAACAGGGGACGGTAATGAAAAACTGTTTTTT.

The V call is TRBV19, the J call TRBJ1-2; TRBD1 aligns across 7 bases. In germline, CDR1 is LNHDA, CDR2 SQIVND (reference sequence). V was pared by 6 bases and J by 4 bases, with 2 bases of the junction left unmatched. CDR3 length equals 12 residues. The CDR3 loop reads CASRDRIYGYTF. The CDR3, as DNA: TGTGCCAGTAGGGACAGGATCTATGGCTACACCTTC. Full variable domain (remainder filled in from reference TRBV19 and TRBJ1-2): DGGITQSPKYLFRKEGQNVTLSCEQNLNHDAMYWYRQDPGQGLRLIYYSQIVNDFQKGDIAEGYSVSREKKESFPLTVTSAQKNPTAFYLCASRDRIYGYTFGSGTRLTVV.

The chain has TRBV5-1 and TRBJ1-1; tentative D call: TRBD1 (6 bases). Germline V gene sequence: CDR1 SGHRS, CDR2 YFSETQ. The V end was cut by 1 base, the J end by 1 base, with 8 bases between. The CDR3 spans 14 residues. CDR3: CASSLQGRNTEAFF. As DNA, the CDR3 is TGCGCCAGCAGCTTGCAGGGGCGGAACACTGAAGCTTTCTTT.

The chain recombines TRBV2 with TRBJ1-4; D is ambiguous. This CDR3 is built from 11 residues. V was trimmed by 7 bases and J by 0 bases, leaving 0 bases between them. Looked up from germline, CDR1 is SNHLY and CDR2 is FYNNEI. The CDR3 here is CASTTNEKLFF. CDR3 DNA: TGTGCCAGCACAACTAATGAAAAACTGTTTTTT. The variable domain in full, with the rest retrieved from reference TRBV2 and TRBJ1-4, is EPEVTQTPSHQVTQMGQEVILRCVPISNHLYFYWYRQILGQKVEFLVSFYNNEISEKSEIFDDQFSVERPDGSNFTLKIRSTKLEDSAMYFCASTTNEKLFFGSGTQLSVL.

J is TRBJ2-5 and V is TRBV5-1, with a weak D call TRBD1 (5 bases). V was trimmed by 4 bases and J by 2 bases, leaving 9 bases between them. The length of the CDR3 is 13 residues. The V gene's germline CDR1 is SGHRS and CDR2 YFSETQ. The CDR3 sequence: CASSIDRQETQYF. DNA of the CDR3: TGCGCCAGCAGCATCGACAGACAAGAGACCCAGTACTTC.

The J gene is TRBJ2-4, the V gene TRBV12-3 or TRBV12-4; TRBD2 matches 8 bases. The CDR3 is 14 amino acids. V shed 6 bases and J 7 bases; nucleotides not matched to a gene: 8. In DNA form, the CDR3 reads TGTGCCAGCAGACCGGGACTAGTAGTTAACATTCAGTACTTC. Its protein product is CASRPGLVVNIQYF.

The chain uses TRBV14 and TRBJ1-2; D is unclear. The CDR3 runs 15 residues. CDR1 and CDR2 (germline): SGHDN, FVKESK. V lost 1 base, J lost 2 bases, and 11 bases lay in between. CDR3 sequence reads: CASSQGPVKNYGYTF. The CDR3 nucleotides read TGTGCCAGCAGCCAAGGACCAGTCAAAAACTATGGCTACACCTTC.